The next 24 T cell receptor beta chains were all read from a single sample in a study of T cell clonality in common variable immunodeficiency (dated by TCRdb to between 2015 and 2017). The receptor library was made with the immunoSEQ multiplex PCR assay. In TCRdb, the immuneACCESS table is reduced to in-frame sequences with V and J assigned. These tables do not hold every clone; where another copy was compared, an unresolved V gene accounts for under half, and the others remain unexplained. This sample is represented by about 39,000 clones, with no singletons among them. The ten biggest clones cover approximately 2.8% of the sample. Input material: peripheral blood mononuclear cells. All receptors derive from a person between 18 and 75 years old in good health.

Notes on this clone: The read halts 3 residues ahead of the CDR3 end, with the missing end drawn from the germline J gene. The chain recombines TRBV11-2 with TRBJ1-3, with a weak D call TRBD1 (5 bases). V was clipped by 4 bases and J by 4 bases, with 11 bases between them. The CDR3 covers 14 residues. Germline CDR1 and CDR2: SGHAT and FQNNGV. CDR3 sequence reads: CASSSGSTGNTIYF. CDR3 DNA, as far as it was read: TGTGCCAGCAGCTCAGGGTCCACGGGAAACACC.

The covered CDR3 bases are TGCGCCAGCAGGCTAGCGGGAGGGAACAATGAG. This translates into CASRLAGGNNE. The full CDR3 protein reads CASRLAGGNNEQFF. The V and J genes are TRBV5-1 and TRBJ2-1; TRBD2 matches 12 bases. The read halts 3 residues ahead of the CDR3 end, with the missing end drawn from the germline J gene. The CDR3 is 14 amino acids. The V segment lost 5 bases and the J segment 5 bases; nucleotides outside the gene matches: 2. Germline V gene sequence: CDR1 SGHRS, CDR2 YFSETQ.

This clone appeared many times. The CDR3 goes on 3 residues after the read ends, and that part is filled in from the germline J gene. This rearrangement joins TRBV7-9 to TRBJ2-1, with a weak D call TRBD2 (5 bases). V lost 5 bases to trimming and J lost 9 bases, with 14 bases between them. The CDR3 covers 13 residues. The germline V gene has CDR1 SEHNR and CDR2 FQNEAQ (reference sequence). CDR3 in amino acids: CASSPPSRGEQFF. The DNA read from the CDR3 is TGTGCCAGCAGCCCGCCGTCTCGGGGTGAG. The full variable domain, its missing parts supplied by reference TRBV7-9 and TRBJ2-1, is DTGVSQNPRHKITKRGQNVTFRCDPISEHNRLYWYRQTLGQGPEFLTYFQNEAQLEKSRLLSDRFSAERPKGSFSTLEIQRTEQGDSAMYLCASSPPSRGEQFFGPGTRLTVL.

This clone appeared many times. The read halts 3 residues ahead of the CDR3 end, with the missing end drawn from the germline J gene. The chain is built from TRBV20-1 and TRBJ1-6; possibly TRBD1 for D (5 bases). Deletions cut 2 bases from V and 4 bases from J, with 6 bases between. There are 13 residues in the CDR3. Germline CDR1 DFQATT, CDR2 SNEGSKA (reference sequence). The sequenced part of the CDR3 DNA is TGCAGTGCTAGACGGGGGTATAATTCACCC. It encodes CSARRGYNSP. The CDR3 in full is CSARRGYNSPLHF.

In its sample, this clone was seen many times. The read comes to an end 3 residues before the CDR3 does, leaving the germline J gene to fill in the end. V usage is TRBV7-6 and J usage is TRBJ2-7; TRBD2 might be the D (5 bases). The CDR3 is made up of 13 amino acids. Germline-derived CDR1 and CDR2 are SGHVS and FNYEAQ. Between the trimmed V and J ends, which lost 5 bases and 5 bases, there was a span of 13 bases. The CDR3 DNA, read in part, is TGTGCCAGCAGCCCCCACAGCGGTAACGAG. Translating it yields CASSPHSGNE. The CDR3 as a whole reads CASSPHSGNEQYF.

This clone has at least ten counts. The DNA ends 3 residues before the CDR3 does, and the rest of the CDR3 is filled in from the germline J gene. The chain recombines TRBV28 with TRBJ2-5; tentatively, D is TRBD1 (6 bases). The CDR3 length is 15 residues. Germline CDR1 and CDR2: MDHEN and SYDVKM. Deletions cut 6 bases from V and 4 bases from J, with 18 bases between. The covered CDR3 bases are TGTGCCAGCAGCTCGAACAGGGCAGTAGTAGAGACC. It is translated as CASSSNRAVVET. The full CDR3 sequence reads CASSSNRAVVETQYF.

This clone has ten or more counts. The sequenced part of the CDR3 DNA is TGTGCCAGCAGTCTATCCCGCGAG. Residues: CASSLSRE. The entire CDR3 is CASSLSREQYF. V gene TRBV5-8 combines with J gene TRBJ2-7, with D hard to call. The read comes to an end 3 residues before the CDR3 does, leaving the germline J gene to fill in the end. Trimming stripped 5 bases from V and 6 bases from J, with 9 bases between. The CDR3 runs to 11 residues. Germline assignment: CDR1 SGHTS and CDR2 YDEGEE.

This clone showed up just a few times. The read finishes 3 residues shy of the CDR3 end, and the germline J gene is used to complete it. The chain combines TRBV13 with TRBJ1-2; D call uncertain. CDR3 length: 17 residues. The germline gives CDR1 PRHDT, CDR2 FYEKMQ (reference sequence). The CDR3 is CASSFLRLAGAHNDYTF. CDR3 DNA, as far as it was read: TGTGCCAGCAGCTTCCTTCGACTAGCGGGAGCACACAATGAC.

This clone was seen repeatedly, ten times or more. The CDR3 is cut off 3 residues early in the read; its end comes from the germline J gene. The J gene is TRBJ2-3, the V gene TRBV7-8, with 10 nucleotides matching TRBD1. The V segment lost 6 bases and the J segment 3 bases; nucleotides outside the gene matches: 9. This CDR3 contains 16 residues. Germline V gene lookup returns CDR1 SGHVS and CDR2 FQNEAQ. Incomplete CDR3 DNA: TGTGCCAGCAGGCGAGGACAGGGGGGTATAACAGATACG. Amino acid sequence: CASRRGQGGITDT. The full CDR3 is CASRRGQGGITDTQYF.

This clone has at least ten counts. The read ends 3 residues shy of where the CDR3 ends; the end is completed using the germline J gene. The chain couples TRBV14 to TRBJ2-3, with D perhaps matching TRBD2 (6 bases). The germline gives CDR1 SGHDN, CDR2 FVKESK. V lost 1 base and J lost 1, with 6 bases in between. The CDR3 totals 14 residues. The DNA read from the CDR3 is TGTGCCAGCAGCCAAGCGGGGGGCACAGATACG. Its translation: CASSQAGGTDT. The entire CDR3 protein is CASSQAGGTDTQYF.

A remark on this clone: The sequenced fragment ends 3 residues before the CDR3 boundary, so the rest is inferred from the germline J gene. The V and J genes are TRBV6-2 or TRBV6-3 and TRBJ1-2; weak D call: TRBD1 (6 bases). Germline CDR1 MNHEY, CDR2 SVGEGT. The CDR3 has 17 residues. CDR3 DNA, as far as it was read: TGTGCCAGCAGTAACGTGGCTAGCGGGGGCCATTACAATGAC. Translated: CASSNVASGGHYND. The CDR3 in full is CASSNVASGGHYNDYTF.

This clone was seen repeatedly, ten times or more. The observed sequence ends 3 residues before the CDR3 terminus, with the missing tail filled in from the germline J gene. This sequence joins TRBV9 and TRBJ2-1; 10 nucleotides align to TRBD2. The V gene's germline CDR1 is SGDLS and CDR2 YYNGEE. Trimming took 0 bases from V and 4 from J; bases not matched to a gene: 10. The CDR3 has 18 amino acids. CDR3 protein: CASSVVGVGGLAYNEQFF. The covered CDR3 bases are TGTGCCAGCAGCGTAGTTGGAGTGGGGGGACTAGCGTACAATGAG.

This clone has a count of ten or more. The read terminates 3 residues ahead of where the CDR3 ends, so the germline J gene completes it. This sequence joins TRBV28 and TRBJ2-2, with 9 bases lining up with TRBD2. This CDR3 contains 17 residues. The V gene end was trimmed by 7 bases and the J gene end by 3 bases; junction bases not matched to a gene: 12. CDR1 and CDR2 (germline): MDHEN, SYDVKM. The CDR3 protein is CASTPPRGRADTGELFF. CDR3 DNA, as far as it was read: TGTGCCAGCACCCCCCCGCGCGGGAGGGCCGACACCGGGGAG. Full variable domain (missing parts from reference TRBV28 and TRBJ2-2): DVKVTQSSRYLVKRTGEKVFLECVQDMDHENMFWYRQDPGLGLRLIYFSYDVKMKEKGDIPEGYSVSREKKERFSLILESASTNQTSMYLCASTPPRGRADTGELFFGEGSRLTVL.

In its sample, this clone was seen a few times. The read gets to within 3 residues of the CDR3 end, and the germline J gene fills in the rest. The rearrangement uses TRBV19 and TRBJ2-3, with D perhaps TRBD1 (6 bases). CDR1 is LNHDA, CDR2 SQIVND, per germline (reference sequence). The CDR3 spans 14 residues. The CDR3 DNA, read in part, is TGTGCCAGTAGTAAGAGGACAGACAAAGAGACG. As protein: CASSKRTDKET. The CDR3 reads in full as CASSKRTDKETQYF.

This clone occurred many times. The read comes to an end 3 residues before the CDR3 does, leaving the germline J gene to fill in the end. This same CDR3 is encoded by further DNA sequences in the sample. The chain carries TRBV2 and TRBJ1-3; no firm D call. The V end was cut by 8 bases, the J end by 9 bases, with 8 bases between. The germline V gene encodes CDR1 SNHLY and CDR2 FYNNEI. This CDR3 comprises 10 residues. The covered CDR3 bases are TGTGCCAGCCGGGGTTTCACC. This sequence encodes CASRGFT. The entire CDR3 is CASRGFTIYF. Using reference TRBV2 and TRBJ1-3 for the parts outside the CDR3, the full variable domain is EPEVTQTPSHQVTQMGQEVILRCVPISNHLYFYWYRQILGQKVEFLVSFYNNEISEKSEIFDDQFSVERPDGSNFTLKIRSTKLEDSAMYFCASRGFTIYFGEGSWLTVV.

Many counts were recorded for this clone. The sequenced fragment ends 3 residues before the CDR3 boundary, so the rest is inferred from the germline J gene. The chain uses TRBV19 and TRBJ1-2, with TRBD1 matching 8 bases. This CDR3 is 16 amino acids long. The germline CDR1 and CDR2 sequences are LNHDA and SQIVND (reference sequence). J gave up 5 bases and V 8 bases, and 16 bases lay outside the gene matches. Incomplete CDR3 DNA: TGTGCCAGTGGAATTGGGGCAGGGGGCGCAGGGTATGGC. It codes for CASGIGAGGAGYG. The CDR3, in full, reads CASGIGAGGAGYGYTF.

This clone appeared a few times. The read gets to within 3 residues of the CDR3 end, and the germline J gene fills in the rest. The J gene is TRBJ2-1, the V gene TRBV6-1, with 13 positions matching TRBD2. The CDR3 runs to 19 residues. The germline CDR1 and CDR2 sequences are MNHNS and SASEGT. Trimming took 2 bases from V and 2 from J; bases not matched to a gene: 9. Incomplete CDR3 DNA: TGTGCCAGCAGTGAAATGGCCGGGACTAGCGGGAACACCTACAATGAG. Translation gives CASSEMAGTSGNTYNE. The entire CDR3 sequence reads CASSEMAGTSGNTYNEQFF.

This clone came up many times. The CDR3 is cut off 3 residues early in the read; its end comes from the germline J gene. J is TRBJ2-7 and V is TRBV6-1; 9 nucleotides line up with TRBD2. This CDR3 spans 15 amino acids. V trimming: 1 base; J trimming: 1 base; junction bases outside the gene matches: 2. Germline CDR1 reads MNHNS; CDR2 reads SASEGT. The sequenced part of the CDR3 DNA is TGTGCCAGCAGTGAAGAGCTAGCGGGGTCCTACGAG. This gives the protein CASSEELAGSYE. The entire CDR3 protein is CASSEELAGSYEQYF.

This clone was seen repeatedly, ten times or more. The read terminates 3 residues ahead of where the CDR3 ends, so the germline J gene completes it. V is TRBV2 and J is TRBJ2-1; 13 bases are a match to TRBD2. Germline CDR1 reads SNHLY; CDR2 reads FYNNEI. CDR3 length: 13 amino acids. V was pared by 7 bases and J by 9 bases, with 3 bases of the junction left unmatched. The CDR3 bases that were read are TGTGCCAGCACACGACTAGCGGGAGGTGAG. Translated, it gives CASTRLAGGE. The full CDR3 is CASTRLAGGEQFF. Combining the CDR3 with reference TRBV2 and TRBJ2-1 gives the whole variable domain EPEVTQTPSHQVTQMGQEVILRCVPISNHLYFYWYRQILGQKVEFLVSFYNNEISEKSEIFDDQFSVERPDGSNFTLKIRSTKLEDSAMYFCASTRLAGGEQFFGPGTRLTVL.

This clone was recorded at least ten times. The read finishes 3 residues shy of the CDR3 end, and the germline J gene is used to complete it. This rearrangement joins TRBV30 to TRBJ2-7; D not certain. The V end lost 1 base, the J end lost 4 bases, and 5 bases lay between the germline ends. Germline CDR1 and CDR2: GTSNPN and SVGIG (reference sequence). This CDR3 has 11 amino acids. CDR3 sequence: CAWSGSYEQYF. The CDR3 DNA, read in part, is TGTGCCTGGAGTGGCAGTTACGAG.

In its sample, this clone was seen many times. The missing CDR3 end, 3 residues past where the read stops, is filled in from the germline J gene. This chain connects TRBV11-2 to TRBJ2-3, with D perhaps matching TRBD2 (6 bases). CDR1 and CDR2 from the germline V gene are SGHAT and FQNNGV. This CDR3 spans 14 amino acids. V shed 3 bases and J shed 3 bases, with 10 bases lying between them. CDR3 amino acids: CASSFNRGTDTQYF. The sequenced CDR3 bases are TGTGCCAGCAGCTTTAACCGGGGGACAGATACG.

Remarks on this clone: A much bigger clone sits one base away, suggesting this may be a read error. The read comes to an end 3 residues before the CDR3 does, leaving the germline J gene to fill in the end. The chain recombines TRBV7-3 with TRBJ2-2; tentative D call: TRBD1 (5 bases). CDR3 length: 18 amino acids. Germline assignment: CDR1 SGHTA and CDR2 FQGTGA. This chain's CDR3 is CASSLTGQPFSGANVLFF. The part of the CDR3 DNA that was read is TGTGCCAGCAGCTTAACGGGGCAACCGTTCTCTGGGGCCAACGTG.

This clone occurred many times. The read is 3 residues too short to cover the CDR3 end, so that end is filled in from the germline J gene. The chain has TRBV30 and TRBJ2-5; a weak D match, TRBD1 (5 bases). The CDR3 loop spans 13 amino acids. From germline, CDR1 is GTSNPN and CDR2 SVGIG (reference sequence). Trimming pared 4 bases from V and 2 bases from J, leaving 11 bases between. CDR3 DNA, as far as it was read: TGTGCCTGGAATCGACAGACTCAAGAGACC. Amino acid sequence: CAWNRQTQET. The entire CDR3 reads CAWNRQTQETQYF.

Worth noting for this clone: The CDR3 end falls 3 residues outside the read, so it is completed with the germline J gene. The chain links TRBV7-3 to TRBJ1-2; possibly TRBD1 for D (6 bases). Germline lookup yields CDR1 SGHTA and CDR2 FQGTGA. The length of the CDR3 is 13 residues. CDR3 bases read: TGTGCCAGCAGCTTTACAGGGTCAGATACC. This gives the protein CASSFTGSDT. The CDR3, in full, reads CASSFTGSDTYTF.